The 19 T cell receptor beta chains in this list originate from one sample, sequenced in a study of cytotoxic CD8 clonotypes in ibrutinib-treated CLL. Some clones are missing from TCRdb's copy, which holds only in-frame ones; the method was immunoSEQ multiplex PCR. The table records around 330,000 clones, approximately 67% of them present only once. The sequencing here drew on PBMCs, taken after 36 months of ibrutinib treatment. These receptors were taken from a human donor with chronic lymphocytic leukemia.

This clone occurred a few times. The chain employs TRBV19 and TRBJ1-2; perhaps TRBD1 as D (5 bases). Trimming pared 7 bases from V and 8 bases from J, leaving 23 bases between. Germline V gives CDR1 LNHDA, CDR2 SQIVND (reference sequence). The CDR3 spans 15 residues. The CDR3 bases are TGTGCCAGTATCCCGGCGCGGGGGAAGTCTAACGGCTACACCTTC. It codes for CASIPARGKSNGYTF.

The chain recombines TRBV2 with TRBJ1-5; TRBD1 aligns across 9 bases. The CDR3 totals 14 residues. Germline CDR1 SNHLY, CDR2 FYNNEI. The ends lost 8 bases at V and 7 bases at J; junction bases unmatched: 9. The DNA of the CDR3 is TGTGCCAGCGGCCACAGGGGGCGGTTCCAGCCCCAGCATTTT. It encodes CASGHRGRFQPQHF. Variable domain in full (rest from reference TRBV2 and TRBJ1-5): EPEVTQTPSHQVTQMGQEVILRCVPISNHLYFYWYRQILGQKVEFLVSFYNNEISEKSEIFDDQFSVERPDGSNFTLKIRSTKLEDSAMYFCASGHRGRFQPQHFGDGTRLSIL.

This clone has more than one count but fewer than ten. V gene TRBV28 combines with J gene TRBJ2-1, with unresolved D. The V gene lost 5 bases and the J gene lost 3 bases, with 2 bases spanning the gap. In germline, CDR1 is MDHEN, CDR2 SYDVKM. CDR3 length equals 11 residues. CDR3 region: CASSDYNEQFF. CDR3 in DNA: TGTGCCAGCAGTGACTACAATGAGCAGTTCTTC.

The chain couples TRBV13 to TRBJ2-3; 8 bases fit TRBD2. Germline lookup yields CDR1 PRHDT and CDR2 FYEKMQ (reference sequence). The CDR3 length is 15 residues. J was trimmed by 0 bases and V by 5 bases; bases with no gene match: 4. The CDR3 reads CASSRGGHSTDTQYF. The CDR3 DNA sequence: TGTGCCAGCAGCCGCGGGGGGCACAGCACAGATACGCAGTATTTT.

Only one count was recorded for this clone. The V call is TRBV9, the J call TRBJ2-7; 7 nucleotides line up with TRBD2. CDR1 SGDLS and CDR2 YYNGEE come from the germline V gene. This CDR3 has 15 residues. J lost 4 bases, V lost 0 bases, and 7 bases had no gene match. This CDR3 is CASSVGVGGAYEQYF. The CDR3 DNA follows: TGTGCCAGCAGCGTAGGGGTGGGAGGGGCGTACGAGCAGTACTTC. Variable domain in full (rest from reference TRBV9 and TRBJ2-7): DSGVTQTPKHLITATGQRVTLRCSPRSGDLSVYWYQQSLDQGLQFLIQYYNGEERAKGNILERFSAQQFPDLHSELNLSSLELGDSALYFCASSVGVGGAYEQYFGPGTRLTVT.

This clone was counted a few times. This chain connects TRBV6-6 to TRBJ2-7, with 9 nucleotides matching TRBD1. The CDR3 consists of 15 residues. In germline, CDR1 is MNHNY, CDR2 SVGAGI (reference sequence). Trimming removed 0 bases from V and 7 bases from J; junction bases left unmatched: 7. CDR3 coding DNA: TGTGCCAGCAGTTACTCGACAGGGGGGATATCGGAGCAGTACTTC. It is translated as CASSYSTGGISEQYF.

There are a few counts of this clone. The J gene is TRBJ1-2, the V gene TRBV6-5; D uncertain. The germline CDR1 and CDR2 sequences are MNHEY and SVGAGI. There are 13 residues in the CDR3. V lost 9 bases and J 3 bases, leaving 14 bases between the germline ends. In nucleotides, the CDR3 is TGTGCCAGTCGACGGTGGAAGGACTATGGCTACACCTTC. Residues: CASRRWKDYGYTF.

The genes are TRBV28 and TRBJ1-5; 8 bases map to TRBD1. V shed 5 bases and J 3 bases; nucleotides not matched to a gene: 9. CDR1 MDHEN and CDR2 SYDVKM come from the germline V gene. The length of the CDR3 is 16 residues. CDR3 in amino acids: CASSPRTGWANQPQHF. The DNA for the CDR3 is TGTGCCAGCAGTCCGAGGACAGGGTGGGCCAATCAGCCCCAGCATTTT. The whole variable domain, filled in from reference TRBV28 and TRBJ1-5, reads DVKVTQSSRYLVKRTGEKVFLECVQDMDHENMFWYRQDPGLGLRLIYFSYDVKMKEKGDIPEGYSVSREKKERFSLILESASTNQTSMYLCASSPRTGWANQPQHFGDGTRLSIL.

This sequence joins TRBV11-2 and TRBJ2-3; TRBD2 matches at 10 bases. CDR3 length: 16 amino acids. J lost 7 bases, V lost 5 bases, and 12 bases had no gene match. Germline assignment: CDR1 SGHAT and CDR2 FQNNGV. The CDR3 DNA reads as TGTGCCAGCAGCGTCACGCCCAGCGGGGGGGCCTATACGCAGTATTTT. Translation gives CASSVTPSGGAYTQYF.

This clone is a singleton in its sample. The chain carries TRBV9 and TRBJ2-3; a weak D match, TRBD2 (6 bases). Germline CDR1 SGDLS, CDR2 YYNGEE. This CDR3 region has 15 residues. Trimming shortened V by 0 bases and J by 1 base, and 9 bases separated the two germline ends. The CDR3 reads CASSVAWGGTDTQYF. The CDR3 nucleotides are TGTGCCAGCAGCGTAGCTTGGGGGGGCACAGATACGCAGTATTTT.

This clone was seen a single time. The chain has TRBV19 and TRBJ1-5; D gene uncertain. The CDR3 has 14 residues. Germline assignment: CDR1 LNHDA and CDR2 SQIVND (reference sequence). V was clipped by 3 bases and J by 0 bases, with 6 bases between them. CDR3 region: CASSIQYSNQPQHF. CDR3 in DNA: TGTGCCAGTAGTATTCAGTATAGCAATCAGCCCCAGCATTTT. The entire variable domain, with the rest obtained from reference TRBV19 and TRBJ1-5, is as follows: DGGITQSPKYLFRKEGQNVTLSCEQNLNHDAMYWYRQDPGQGLRLIYYSQIVNDFQKGDIAEGYSVSREKKESFPLTVTSAQKNPTAFYLCASSIQYSNQPQHFGDGTRLSIL.

CDR3: CAIREGRGGSYNEQFF. The CDR3 DNA sequence: TGTGCCATCCGGGAGGGCCGGGGTGGCTCCTACAATGAGCAGTTCTTC. The chain has TRBV28 and TRBJ2-1; 8 bases match TRBD2. This CDR3 spans 16 amino acids. The germline V gene encodes CDR1 MDHEN and CDR2 SYDVKM. The V gene end was trimmed by 10 bases and the J gene end by 0 bases; junction bases not matched to a gene: 11.

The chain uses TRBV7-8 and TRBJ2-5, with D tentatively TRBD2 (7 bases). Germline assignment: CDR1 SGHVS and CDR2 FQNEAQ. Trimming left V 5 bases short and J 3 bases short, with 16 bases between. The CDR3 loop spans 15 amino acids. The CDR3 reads CASSPGGGAEETQYF. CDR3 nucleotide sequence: TGTGCCAGCAGCCCCGGAGGGGGGGCTGAAGAGACCCAGTACTTC.

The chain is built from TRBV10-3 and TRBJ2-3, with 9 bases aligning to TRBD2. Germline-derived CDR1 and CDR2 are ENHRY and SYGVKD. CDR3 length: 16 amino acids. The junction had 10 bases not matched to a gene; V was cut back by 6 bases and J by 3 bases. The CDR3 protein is CAISDVGREGTDTQYF. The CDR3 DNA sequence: TGTGCCATCAGCGACGTGGGGCGGGAGGGGACAGATACGCAGTATTTT.

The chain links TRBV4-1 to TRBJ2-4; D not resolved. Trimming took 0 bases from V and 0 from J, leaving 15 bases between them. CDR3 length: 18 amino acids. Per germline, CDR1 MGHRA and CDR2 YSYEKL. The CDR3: CASSQDYRNRLAKNIQYF. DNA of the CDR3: TGCGCCAGCAGCCAAGATTATAGAAACCGGTTAGCCAAAAACATTCAGTACTTC.

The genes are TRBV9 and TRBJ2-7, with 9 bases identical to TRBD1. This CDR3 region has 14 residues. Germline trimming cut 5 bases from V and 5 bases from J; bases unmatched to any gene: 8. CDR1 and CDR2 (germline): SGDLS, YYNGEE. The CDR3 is CASRPQGATHEQYF. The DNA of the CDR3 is TGTGCCAGCAGACCACAGGGGGCCACTCACGAGCAGTACTTC.

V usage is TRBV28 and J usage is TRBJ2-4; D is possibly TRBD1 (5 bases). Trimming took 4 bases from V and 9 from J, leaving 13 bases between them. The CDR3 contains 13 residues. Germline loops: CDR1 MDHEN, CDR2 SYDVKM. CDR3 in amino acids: CASSSTRVRIQYF. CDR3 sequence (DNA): TGTGCCAGCAGTTCGACCAGGGTTCGCATTCAGTACTTC.

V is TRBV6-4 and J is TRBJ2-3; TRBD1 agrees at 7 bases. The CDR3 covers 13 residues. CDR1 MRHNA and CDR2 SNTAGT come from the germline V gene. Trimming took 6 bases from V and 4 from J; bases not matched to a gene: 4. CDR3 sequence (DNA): TGTGCCAGCAGCATAGACAGGGCAGATACGCAGTATTTT. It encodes CASSIDRADTQYF.

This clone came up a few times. CDR3 DNA sequence: TGCGCCAGCAGCCAAAGGGAGGGCTGGCAGCCCCAGCATTTT. This encodes CASSQREGWQPQHF. The gene calls are TRBV4-3 and TRBJ1-5; D unresolved. Germline V CDR1 and CDR2: LGHNA, YSLEER. The CDR3 sequence is 14 residues long. The V end was cut by 2 bases, the J end by 7 bases, with 12 bases between.